This T cell receptor (beta chain) emerged from a study of T-cell reconstitution after alpha-beta-depleted transplantation in children. This clonotype showed up many times. The V end was cut by 4 bases, the J end by 9 bases, with 16 bases between. Germline CDR1 LGHDT, CDR2 YNNKEL (reference sequence). CDR3 length: 15 residues. Unique molecular identifiers were built into the TCRbeta library. From the PCR reads, TCRdb called clonotypes with MiXCR, one entry per CDR3 protein. Among 250,000 to 300,000 distinct CDR3 sequences listed, more than 8% were seen once. This sequence originates from a human donor who donated a stem cell graft to a child with SCID. This specimen was PBMCs from the stem cell graft donor, taken from the stem cell graft. V gene TRBV3-1 combines with J gene TRBJ1-6; tentative D call: TRBD1 (6 bases). In DNA, the CDR3 is TGTGCCAGCAGCCTAGCGACAGGAGGTGCTTCACCCCTCCACTTT. Its translation: CASSLATGGASPLHF.